This T cell receptor (beta chain) was sequenced for a study of CD8 T cells in Susac syndrome. Study observations and caveats: The study recognized that the number of individuals in its TCR sequencing and HLA analysis was relatively small.

As for this clonotype: Its antigen is not identified.

With random hexamers, reverse transcription was performed on roughly 0.5 to 1 ug of RNA. immunoSEQ multiplex PCR amplified TCR beta CDR3 across 54 Vbeta, 13 Jbeta. One entry per CDR3 protein results from TCRdb running MiXCR on the immunoSEQ multiplex PCR reads. Of about 180,000 distinct CDR3 sequences in the sample, approximately 96% are singletons; the top ten hold around 0.15%. V shed 10 bases and J shed 2 bases, with 15 bases lying between them. There are 14 residues in the CDR3. The TEMRA cells underwent FACS enrichment, while the CD8+ and CD4+ T cells underwent negative isolation. The sequence came from a human donor with multiple sclerosis. Sequences were obtained from CD8+ T cells from PBMCs. The V gene is TRBV12-3 or TRBV12-4, the J gene TRBJ2-1, with D possibly being TRBD1 (5 bases). CDR3 protein: CATENPTAYNEQFF. For the CDR3, the DNA is TGTGCCACCGAGAACCCGACAGCCTACAATGAGCAGTTCTTC.